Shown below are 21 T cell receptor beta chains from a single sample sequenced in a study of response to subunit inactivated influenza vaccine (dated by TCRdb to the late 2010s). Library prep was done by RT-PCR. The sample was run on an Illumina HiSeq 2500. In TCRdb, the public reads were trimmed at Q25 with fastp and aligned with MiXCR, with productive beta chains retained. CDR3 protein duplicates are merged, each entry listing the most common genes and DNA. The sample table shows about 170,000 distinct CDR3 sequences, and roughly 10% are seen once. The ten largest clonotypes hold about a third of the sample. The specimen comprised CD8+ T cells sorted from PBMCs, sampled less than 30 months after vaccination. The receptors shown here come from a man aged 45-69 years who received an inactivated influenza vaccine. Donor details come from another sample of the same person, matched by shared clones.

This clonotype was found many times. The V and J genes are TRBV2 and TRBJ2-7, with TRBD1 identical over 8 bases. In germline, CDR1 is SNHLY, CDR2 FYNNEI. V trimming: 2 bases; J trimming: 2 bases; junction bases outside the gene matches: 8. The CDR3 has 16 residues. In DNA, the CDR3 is TGTGCCAGCAGTGAAAAAGGATCGGACAGGGCCTACGAGCAGTACTTC. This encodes CASSEKGSDRAYEQYF. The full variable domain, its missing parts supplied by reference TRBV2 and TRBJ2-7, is EPEVTQTPSHQVTQMGQEVILRCVPISNHLYFYWYRQILGQKVEFLVSFYNNEISEKSEIFDDQFSVERPDGSNFTLKIRSTKLEDSAMYFCASSEKGSDRAYEQYFGPGTRLTVT.

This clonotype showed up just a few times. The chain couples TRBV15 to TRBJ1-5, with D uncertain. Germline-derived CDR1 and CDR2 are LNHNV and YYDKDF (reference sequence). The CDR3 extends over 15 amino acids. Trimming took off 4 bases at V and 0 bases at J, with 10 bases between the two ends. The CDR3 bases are TGTGCCACCAGCACTAACTCCCTTAGCAATCAGCCCCAGCATTTT. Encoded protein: CATSTNSLSNQPQHF.

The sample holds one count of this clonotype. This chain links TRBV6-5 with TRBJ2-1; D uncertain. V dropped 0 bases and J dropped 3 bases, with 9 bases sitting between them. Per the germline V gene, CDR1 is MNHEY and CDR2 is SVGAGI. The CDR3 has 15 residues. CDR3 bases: TGTGCCAGCAGTTACTCGAGTCTCCACTACAATGAGCAGTTCTTC. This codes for CASSYSSLHYNEQFF.

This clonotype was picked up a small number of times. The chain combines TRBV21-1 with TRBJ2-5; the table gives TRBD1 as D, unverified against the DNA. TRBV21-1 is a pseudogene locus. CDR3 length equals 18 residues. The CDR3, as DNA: TGTGCCAGCAGCAAAGCTGGGAGTCGGGACAGCTGGATTTGGACCCAGTACTTC. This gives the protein CASSKAGSRDSWIWTQYF.

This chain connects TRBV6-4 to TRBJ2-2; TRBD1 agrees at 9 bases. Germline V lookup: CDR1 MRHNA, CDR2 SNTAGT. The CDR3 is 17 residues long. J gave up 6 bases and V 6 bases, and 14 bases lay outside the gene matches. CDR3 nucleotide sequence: TGTGCCAGCAGCCTTACTCGGGGGACAGGGATACCCGGGGAGCTGTTTTTT. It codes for CASSLTRGTGIPGELFF.

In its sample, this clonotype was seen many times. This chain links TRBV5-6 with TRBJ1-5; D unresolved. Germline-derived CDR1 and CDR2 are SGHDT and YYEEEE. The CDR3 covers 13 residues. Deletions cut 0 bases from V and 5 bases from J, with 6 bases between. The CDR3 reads CASSLGGYQPQHF. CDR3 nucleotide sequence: TGTGCCAGCAGCTTGGGCGGTTATCAGCCCCAGCATTTT.

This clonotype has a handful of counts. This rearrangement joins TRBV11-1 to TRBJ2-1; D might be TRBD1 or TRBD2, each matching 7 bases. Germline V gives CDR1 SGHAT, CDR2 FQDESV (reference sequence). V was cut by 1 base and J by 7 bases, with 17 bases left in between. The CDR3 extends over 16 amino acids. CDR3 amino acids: CASSLGRGGTQNEQFF. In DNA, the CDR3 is TGTGCCAGCAGCTTAGGCAGGGGGGGGACTCAAAATGAGCAGTTCTTC.

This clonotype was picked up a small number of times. Here the CDR3 DNA reads TGTGCCAGCAGCTTAGATCTGGCGGGTGGCTCCTACAATGAGCAGTTCTTC. Translation: CASSLDLAGGSYNEQFF. The V and J genes are TRBV11-2 and TRBJ2-1, with D perhaps TRBD2 (5 bases). The CDR3 has 17 amino acids. Germline lookup yields CDR1 SGHAT and CDR2 FQNNGV. V lost 0 bases and J lost 0, with 12 bases in between.

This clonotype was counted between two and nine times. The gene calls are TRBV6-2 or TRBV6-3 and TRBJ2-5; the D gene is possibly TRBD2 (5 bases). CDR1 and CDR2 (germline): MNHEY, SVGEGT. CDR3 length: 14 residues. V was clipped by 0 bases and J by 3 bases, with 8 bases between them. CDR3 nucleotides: TGTGCCAGCAGTTACTCGATGCGGGAAGAGACCCAGTACTTC. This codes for CASSYSMREETQYF.

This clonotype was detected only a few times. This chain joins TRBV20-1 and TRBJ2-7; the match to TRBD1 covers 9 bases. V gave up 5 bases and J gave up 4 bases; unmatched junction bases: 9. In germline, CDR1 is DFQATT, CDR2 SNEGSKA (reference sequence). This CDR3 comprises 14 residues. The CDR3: CSAPPRGQGYEQYF. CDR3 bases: TGCAGTGCTCCTCCGCGGGGACAGGGATACGAGCAGTACTTC.

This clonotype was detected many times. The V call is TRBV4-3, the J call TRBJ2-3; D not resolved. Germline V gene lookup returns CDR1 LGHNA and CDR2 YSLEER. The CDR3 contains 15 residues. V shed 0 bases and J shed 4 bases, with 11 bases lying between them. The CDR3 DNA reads TGCGCCAGCAGCCAAGAAGGGTTATGGGCAGATACGCAGTATTTT. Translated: CASSQEGLWADTQYF.

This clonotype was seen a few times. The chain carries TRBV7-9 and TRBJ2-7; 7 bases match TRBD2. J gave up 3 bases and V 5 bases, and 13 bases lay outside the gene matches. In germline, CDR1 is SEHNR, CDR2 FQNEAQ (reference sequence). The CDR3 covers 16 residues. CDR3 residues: CASSQMIGLVGYEQYF. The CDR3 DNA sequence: TGTGCCAGCAGCCAAATGATAGGACTAGTCGGCTACGAGCAGTACTTC.

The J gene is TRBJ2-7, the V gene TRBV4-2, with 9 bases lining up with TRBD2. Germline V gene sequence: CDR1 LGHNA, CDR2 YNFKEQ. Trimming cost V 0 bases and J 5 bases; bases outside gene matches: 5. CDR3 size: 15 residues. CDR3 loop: CASSQETSGPDEQYF. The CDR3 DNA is TGTGCCAGCAGCCAAGAGACTAGCGGACCAGACGAGCAGTACTTC.

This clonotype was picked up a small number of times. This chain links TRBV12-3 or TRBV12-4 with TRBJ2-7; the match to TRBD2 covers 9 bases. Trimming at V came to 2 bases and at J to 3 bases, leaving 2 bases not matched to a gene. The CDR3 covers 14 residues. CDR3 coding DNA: TGTGCCAGCAGTTTATCTAGCGGGGTCTACGAGCAGTACTTC. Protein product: CASSLSSGVYEQYF.

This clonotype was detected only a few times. This CDR3 reads CASSSWEGLNTEAFF. CDR3 in DNA: TGTGCCAGCAGCTCTTGGGAGGGACTCAACACTGAAGCTTTCTTT. The chain joins TRBV4-2 to TRBJ1-1; perhaps TRBD1 as D (5 bases). The CDR3 contains 15 residues. Germline V gives CDR1 LGHNA, CDR2 YNFKEQ. V dropped 5 bases and J dropped 2 bases, with 15 bases sitting between them.

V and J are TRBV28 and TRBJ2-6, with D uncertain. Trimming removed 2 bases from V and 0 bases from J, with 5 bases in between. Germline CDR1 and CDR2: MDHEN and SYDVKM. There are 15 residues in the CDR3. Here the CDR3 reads CASSLAPSGANVLTF. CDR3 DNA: TGTGCCAGCAGTTTAGCTCCCTCTGGGGCCAACGTCCTGACTTTC.

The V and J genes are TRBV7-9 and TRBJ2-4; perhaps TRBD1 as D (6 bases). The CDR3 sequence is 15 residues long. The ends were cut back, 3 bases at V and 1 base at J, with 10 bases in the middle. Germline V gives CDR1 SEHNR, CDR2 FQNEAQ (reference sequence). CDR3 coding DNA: TGTGCCAGCAGCTTGCCAGGGGAGGCCAAAAACATTCAGTACTTC. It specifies CASSLPGEAKNIQYF. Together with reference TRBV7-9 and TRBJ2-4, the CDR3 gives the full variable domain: DTGVSQNPRHKITKRGQNVTFRCDPISEHNRLYWYRQTLGQGPEFLTYFQNEAQLEKSRLLSDRFSAERPKGSFSTLEIQRTEQGDSAMYLCASSLPGEAKNIQYFGAGTRLSVL.

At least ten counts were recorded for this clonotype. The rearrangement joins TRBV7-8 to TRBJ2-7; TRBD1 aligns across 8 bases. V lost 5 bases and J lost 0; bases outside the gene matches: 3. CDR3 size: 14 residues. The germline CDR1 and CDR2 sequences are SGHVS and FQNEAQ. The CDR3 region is CASSTGTGSYEQYF. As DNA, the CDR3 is TGTGCCAGCAGCACCGGGACAGGCTCCTACGAGCAGTACTTC.

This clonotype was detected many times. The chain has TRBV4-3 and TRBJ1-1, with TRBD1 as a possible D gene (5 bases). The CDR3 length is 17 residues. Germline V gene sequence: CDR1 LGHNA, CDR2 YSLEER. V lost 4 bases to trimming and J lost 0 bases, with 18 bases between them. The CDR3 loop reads CASSPMGDLKMNTEAFF. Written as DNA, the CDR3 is TGCGCCAGCAGCCCAATGGGGGACCTTAAAATGAACACTGAAGCTTTCTTT.

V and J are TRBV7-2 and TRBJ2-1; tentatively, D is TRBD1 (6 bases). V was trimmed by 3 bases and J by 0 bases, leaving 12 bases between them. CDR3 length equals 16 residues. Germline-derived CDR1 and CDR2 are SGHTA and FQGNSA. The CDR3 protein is CASSFGQFLSYNEQFF. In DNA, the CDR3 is TGTGCCAGCAGCTTTGGACAGTTCCTCTCCTACAATGAGCAGTTCTTC.

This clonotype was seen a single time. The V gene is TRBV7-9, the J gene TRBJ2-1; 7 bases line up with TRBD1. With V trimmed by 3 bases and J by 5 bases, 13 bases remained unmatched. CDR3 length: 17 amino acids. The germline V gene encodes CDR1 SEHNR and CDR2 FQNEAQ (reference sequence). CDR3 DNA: TGTGCCAGCAGCTTTGGCAAAGTAGGGGGCATCAACAATGAGCAGTTCTTC. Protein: CASSFGKVGGINNEQFF. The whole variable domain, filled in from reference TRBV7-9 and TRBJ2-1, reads DTGVSQNPRHKITKRGQNVTFRCDPISEHNRLYWYRQTLGQGPEFLTYFQNEAQLEKSRLLSDRFSAERPKGSFSTLEIQRTEQGDSAMYLCASSFGKVGGINNEQFFGPGTRLTVL.